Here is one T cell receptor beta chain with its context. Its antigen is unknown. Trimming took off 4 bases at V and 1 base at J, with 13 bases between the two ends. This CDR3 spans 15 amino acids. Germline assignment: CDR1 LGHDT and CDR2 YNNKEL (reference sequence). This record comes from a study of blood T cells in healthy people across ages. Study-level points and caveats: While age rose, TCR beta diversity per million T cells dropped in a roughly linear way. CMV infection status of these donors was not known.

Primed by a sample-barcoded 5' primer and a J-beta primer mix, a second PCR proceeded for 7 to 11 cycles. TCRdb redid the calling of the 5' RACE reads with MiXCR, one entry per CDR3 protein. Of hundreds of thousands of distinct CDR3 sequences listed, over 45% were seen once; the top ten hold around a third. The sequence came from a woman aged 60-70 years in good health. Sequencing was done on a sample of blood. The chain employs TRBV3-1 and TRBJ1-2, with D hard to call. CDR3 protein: CASSPTAGNNYGYTF. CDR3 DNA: TGTGCCAGCAGCCCAACGGCCGGAAATAACTATGGCTACACCTTC.